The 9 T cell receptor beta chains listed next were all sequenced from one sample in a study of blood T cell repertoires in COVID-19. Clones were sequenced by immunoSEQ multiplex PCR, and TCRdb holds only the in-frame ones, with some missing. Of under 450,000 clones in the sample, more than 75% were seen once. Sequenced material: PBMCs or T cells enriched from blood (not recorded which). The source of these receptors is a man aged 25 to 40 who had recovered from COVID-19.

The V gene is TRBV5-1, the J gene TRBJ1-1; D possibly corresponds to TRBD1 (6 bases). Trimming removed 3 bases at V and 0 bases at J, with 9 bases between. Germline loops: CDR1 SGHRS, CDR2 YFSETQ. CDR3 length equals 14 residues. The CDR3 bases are TGCGCCAGCAGCTCAGGGGAGATGAACACTGAAGCTTTCTTT. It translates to CASSSGEMNTEAFF. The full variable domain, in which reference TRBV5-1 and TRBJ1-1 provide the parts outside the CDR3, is KAGVTQTPRYLIKTRGQQVTLSCSPISGHRSVSWYQQTPGQGLQFLFEYFSETQRNKGNFPGRFSGRQFSNSRSEMNVSTLELGDSALYLCASSSGEMNTEAFFGQGTRLTVV.

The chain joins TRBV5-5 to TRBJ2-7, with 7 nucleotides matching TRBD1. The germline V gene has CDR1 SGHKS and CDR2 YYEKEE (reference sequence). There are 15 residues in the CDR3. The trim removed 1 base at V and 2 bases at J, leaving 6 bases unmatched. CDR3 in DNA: TGTGCCAGCAGCTTGTACGGACAGGAAACCTACGAGCAGTACTTC. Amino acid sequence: CASSLYGQETYEQYF.

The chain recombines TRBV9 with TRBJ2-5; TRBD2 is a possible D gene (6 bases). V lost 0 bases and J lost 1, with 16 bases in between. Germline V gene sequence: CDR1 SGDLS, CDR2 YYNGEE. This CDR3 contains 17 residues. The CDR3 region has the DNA TGTGCCAGCAGCGTAGCTGGAGGAGGGGCGGCCCAAGAGACCCAGTACTTC. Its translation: CASSVAGGGAAQETQYF.

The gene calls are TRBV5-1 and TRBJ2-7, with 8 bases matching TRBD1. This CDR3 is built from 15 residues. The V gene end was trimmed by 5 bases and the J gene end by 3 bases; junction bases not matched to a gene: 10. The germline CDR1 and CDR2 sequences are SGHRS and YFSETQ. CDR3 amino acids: CASRTRDRIVYEQYF. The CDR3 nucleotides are TGCGCCAGCAGGACCCGGGACAGGATAGTCTACGAGCAGTACTTC.

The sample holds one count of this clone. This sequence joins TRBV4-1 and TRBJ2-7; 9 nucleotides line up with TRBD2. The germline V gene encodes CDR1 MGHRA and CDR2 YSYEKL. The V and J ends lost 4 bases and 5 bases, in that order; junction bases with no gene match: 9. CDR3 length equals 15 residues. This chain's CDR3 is CASSLAGLASNEQYF. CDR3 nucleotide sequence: TGCGCCAGCAGCCTGGCAGGACTAGCGAGCAACGAGCAGTACTTC.

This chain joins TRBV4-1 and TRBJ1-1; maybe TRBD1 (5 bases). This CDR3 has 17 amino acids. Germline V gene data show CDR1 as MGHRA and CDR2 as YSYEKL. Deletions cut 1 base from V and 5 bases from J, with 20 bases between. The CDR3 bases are TGCGCCAGCAGCCAAGCGATCGGAAAGGACAAGTGGACTGAAGCTTTCTTT. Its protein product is CASSQAIGKDKWTEAFF.

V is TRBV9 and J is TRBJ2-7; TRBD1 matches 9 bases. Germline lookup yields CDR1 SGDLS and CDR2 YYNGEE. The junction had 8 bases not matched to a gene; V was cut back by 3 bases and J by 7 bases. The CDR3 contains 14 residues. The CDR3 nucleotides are TGTGCCAGCAGCGCGGGACAGGGCGGGGAAGAGCAGTACTTC. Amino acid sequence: CASSAGQGGEEQYF.

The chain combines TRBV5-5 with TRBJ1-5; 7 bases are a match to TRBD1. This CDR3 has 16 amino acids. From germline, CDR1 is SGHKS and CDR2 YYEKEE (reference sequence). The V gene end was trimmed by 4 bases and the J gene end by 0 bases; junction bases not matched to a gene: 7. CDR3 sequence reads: CASSPGTDNSNQPQHF. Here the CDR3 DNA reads TGTGCCAGCAGCCCCGGGACAGACAATAGCAATCAGCCCCAGCATTTT.

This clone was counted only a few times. The CDR3 reads CSVEAGREYYSPLHF. As DNA, the CDR3 is TGCAGCGTTGAAGCGGGGAGGGAATATTACTCACCCCTCCACTTT. This chain uses TRBV29-1 with TRBJ1-6; D unresolved. The CDR3 is made up of 15 amino acids. V was clipped by 1 base and J by 10 bases, with 17 bases between them. CDR1 and CDR2 (germline): SQVTM, ANQGSEA.